This T cell receptor (beta chain) came from a study of regulatory T cells in long-lasting Graves disease. As for time point: newly diagnosed GD, antithyroid drugs for less than 3 months. Generation of the TCR library employed RNA extracted from PBMCs. According to the study, TCR beta libraries were built with iRepertoire HTBI primers and CDR3-region Arm-PCR. TCRdb passed the multiplex PCR reads through MiXCR, listing each CDR3 protein once. This table holds under 500,000 distinct CDR3 sequences, about a sixth found once. The germline CDR1 and CDR2 sequences are MNHNS and SASEGT. The CDR3 runs to 16 residues. V was clipped by 6 bases and J by 6 bases; unmatched bases: 9. This clonotype was counted many times. The same sample was also used in a study of T cells in Graves' hyperthyroidism and ophthalmopathy. That source reports: Hyperthyroidism patients were newly diagnosed, had disease duration under 2 months, and were aged 18 to 65 years.

The source material was peripheral blood mononuclear cells (PBMCs), sampled at new diagnosis, from a patient treated with antithyroid drugs. J is TRBJ2-3 and V is TRBV6-1, with 13 bases that match TRBD2. This sequence was found in a woman aged 30 to 39 with Graves disease. The CDR3 region is CASRDGTSGTTDTQYF. The CDR3, as DNA: TGTGCCAGCAGAGACGGGACTAGCGGGACCACGGATACGCAGTATTTT.